The 2 T cell receptor beta chains below come from one sample, sequenced in a study of blood T cell repertoires in COVID-19. Profiled with immunoSEQ multiplex PCR; TCRdb holds only in-frame clones, not every one. The table has roughly 150,000 clones, around 79% seen once; the top ten hold around 20%. The sequencing input was PBMCs or T cells enriched from blood (not recorded which). Every receptor here comes from a woman between 70 and 85 years old in a cohort exposed to, infected with or recovered from COVID-19 (not recorded which).

This clone was seen only a few times. V is TRBV4-2 and J is TRBJ1-2; D gene unclear. Trimming removed 0 bases at V and 14 bases at J, with 22 bases between. Germline assignment: CDR1 LGHNA and CDR2 YNFKEQ. The CDR3 runs 15 residues. DNA for the CDR3: TGTGCCAGCAGCCAAGATCTCATTTGGGCAGCGGGTAGGACCTTC. Protein: CASSQDLIWAAGRTF.

About this clone itself: The same CDR3 is also encoded by other DNA sequences in this sample. This chain links TRBV7-8 with TRBJ1-1, with D unclear. The V end was cut by 1 base, the J end by 5 bases, with 8 bases between. Germline V gene sequence: CDR1 SGHVS, CDR2 FQNEAQ. There are 13 residues in the CDR3. The CDR3, as DNA: TGTGCCAGCAGCTTAGTTCCGGGAACTGAAGCTTTCTTT. It encodes CASSLVPGTEAFF.